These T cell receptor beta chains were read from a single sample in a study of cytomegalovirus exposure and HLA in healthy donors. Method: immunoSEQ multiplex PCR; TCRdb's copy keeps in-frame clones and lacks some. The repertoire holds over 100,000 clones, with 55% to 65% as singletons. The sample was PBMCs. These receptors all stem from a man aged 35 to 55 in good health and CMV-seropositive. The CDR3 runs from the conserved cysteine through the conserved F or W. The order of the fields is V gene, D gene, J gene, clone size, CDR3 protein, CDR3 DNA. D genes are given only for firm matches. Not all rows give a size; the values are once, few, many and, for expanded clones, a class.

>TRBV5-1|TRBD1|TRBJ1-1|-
CASSTGTAGVTEAFF
TGCGCCAGCAGCACCGGGACAGCGGGGGTCACTGAAGCTTTCTTT
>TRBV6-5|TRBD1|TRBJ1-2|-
CASSEPGTGGGYTF
TGTGCCAGCAGTGAGCCGGGGACAGGCGGTGGCTACACCTTC
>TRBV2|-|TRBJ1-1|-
CASSEPGPEAFF
TGTGCCAGCAGTGAACCAGGCCCTGAAGCTTTCTTT
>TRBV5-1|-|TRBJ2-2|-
CASRAYTGELFF
TGCGCCAGCCGTGCGTACACCGGGGAGCTGTTTTTT
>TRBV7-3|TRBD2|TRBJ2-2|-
CASGRASGGSGELFF
TGTGCCAGCGGTCGAGCGAGCGGGGGATCCGGGGAGCTGTTTTTT
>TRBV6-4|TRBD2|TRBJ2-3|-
CASSDSSGGSDTQYF
TGTGCCAGCAGTGACTCTAGCGGGGGGTCAGATACGCAGTATTTT
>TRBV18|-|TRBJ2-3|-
CASSPPLAGTDTQYF
TGTGCCAGCTCACCACCGTTAGCAGGCACAGATACGCAGTATTTT
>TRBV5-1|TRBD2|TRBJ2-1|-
CASSFSGGALWNEQFF
TGCGCCAGCAGCTTCAGCGGGGGAGCTTTGTGGAATGAGCAGTTCTTC
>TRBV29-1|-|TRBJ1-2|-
CSVVPGRRDGYTF
TGCAGCGTTGTCCCGGGTCGTCGAGACGGCTACACCTTC
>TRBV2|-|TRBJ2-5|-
CASSGGSQETQYF
TGTGCCAGCAGTGGGGGCAGCCAAGAGACCCAGTACTTC
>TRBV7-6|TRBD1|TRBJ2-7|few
CASSLAPPGGQGEQYF
TGTGCCAGCAGCTTAGCGCCCCCAGGGGGCCAGGGCGAGCAGTACTTC